Listed below are T cell receptor beta chains from one sample, sequenced in a study of OX40 agonist ivuxolimab in advanced cancers. This table comes from immunoSEQ multiplex PCR, and its TCRdb copy is limited to in-frame clones, with some not included. The profile shows over 80,000 clones, 86% of them singletons. The sequences come from CD4+ or CD8+ T cells sorted from blood, collected in a trial of the OX40 agonist ivuxolimab. Receptors were obtained from an adult with an advanced solid tumor such as melanoma, head and neck, liver or kidney cancer. Each CDR3 is given with its conserved first and last residue. The D gene is left open where the match is weak. Only part of the rows carry a size: once, few, many, or a class if the clone is expanded.

CDR3 protein,CDR3 DNA,J gene,V gene,D gene,clone size
CASSLSGGYGYTF,TGTGCCAGCAGTTTATCGGGGGGCTATGGCTACACCTTC,TRBJ1-2,TRBV27,-,-
CSVGETGGAPQHF,TGCAGCGTTGGGGAGACAGGGGGCGCGCCCCAGCATTTT,TRBJ1-5,TRBV29-1,TRBD1,-
CASSLGEATNEKLFF,TGTGCCAGCAGCTTAGGGGAAGCAACTAATGAAAAACTGTTTTTT,TRBJ1-4,TRBV7-3,-,-
CASRRGKGTEAFF,TGTGCCAGCCGCCGTGGGAAGGGCACTGAAGCTTTCTTT,TRBJ1-1,TRBV7-3,-,-
CASSWTAYEAFF,TGTGCCAGCTCATGGACAGCTTATGAAGCTTTCTTT,TRBJ1-1,TRBV18,-,-
CASSERTGGWTEAFF,TGTGCCAGCTCTGAGAGGACAGGGGGCTGGACTGAAGCTTTCTTT,TRBJ1-1,TRBV25-1,TRBD1,-
CASSSQDSKDQPQHF,TGTGCCAGCAGTTCCCAAGACAGCAAAGATCAGCCCCAGCATTTT,TRBJ1-5,TRBV2,-,-
CASRLTGGANVLTF,TGTGCCAGTCGACTAACTGGTGGGGCCAACGTCCTGACTTTC,TRBJ2-6,TRBV6-1,-,-
CASSYSGRGYGYTF,TGTGCCAGCAGTTATAGTGGCAGAGGCTATGGCTACACCTTC,TRBJ1-2,TRBV6-5,-,-
CASSPQQGAESPLHF,TGTGCCAGCTCACCACAGCAGGGGGCGGAATCACCCCTCCACTTT,TRBJ1-6,TRBV18,TRBD1,few
CASSMTSRGNNEQFF,TGTGCCAGTAGTATGACTAGCAGGGGTAACAATGAGCAGTTCTTC,TRBJ2-1,TRBV19,-,-
CAWSGGQGSTEAFF,TGTGCCTGGAGTGGGGGACAGGGGAGCACTGAAGCTTTCTTT,TRBJ1-1,TRBV30,TRBD1,-
CASSLSVRGYEQYF,TGTGCCAGCAGTTTATCGGTCCGTGGCTACGAGCAGTACTTC,TRBJ2-7,TRBV27,-,-
CSVPTPGLAGPNEQFF,TGCAGCGTTCCTACCCCGGGACTAGCGGGACCCAATGAGCAGTTCTTC,TRBJ2-1,TRBV29-1,TRBD2,-
CASSDPYTDTQYF,TGTGCCAGCAGTGACCCTTACACAGATACGCAGTATTTT,TRBJ2-3,TRBV25-1,-,-
CAISADSLSGNTIYF,TGTGCCATCAGCGCGGACAGCCTCTCTGGAAACACCATATATTTT,TRBJ1-3,TRBV10-3,-,-
CASSFSGQGDYGYTF,TGTGCCAGCAGTTTTTCCGGACAAGGGGACTATGGCTACACCTTC,TRBJ1-2,TRBV27,-,-
CASSVHRGPQETQYF,TGTGCCAGCAGTGTACACAGGGGACCTCAAGAGACCCAGTACTTC,TRBJ2-5,TRBV6-1,TRBD1,-
CAWSVWRGTDTQYF,TGTGCCTGGAGTGTGTGGAGGGGCACAGATACGCAGTATTTT,TRBJ2-3,TRBV30,-,-
CASSRGLAGHGDTGELFF,TGTGCCAGTAGCAGGGGACTAGCGGGACATGGGGACACCGGGGAGCTGTTTTTT,TRBJ2-2,TRBV19,TRBD2,-
CASSLVSGAGDEQYF,TGTGCCAGCAGCCTCGTTTCGGGGGCAGGCGATGAGCAGTACTTC,TRBJ2-7,TRBV7-2,-,-
CASSRPEGMNTEAFF,TGTGCCAGCAGTCGCCCAGAGGGGATGAACACTGAAGCTTTCTTT,TRBJ1-1,TRBV6-5,-,-
CASSLATSSTDTQYF,TGCGCCAGCAGCTTGGCTACTTCTAGCACAGATACGCAGTATTTT,TRBJ2-3,TRBV5-1,-,-
CASSPLGPDRNTIYF,TGTGCCAGCAGCCCCCTCGGACCTGATCGAAACACCATATATTTT,TRBJ1-3,TRBV9,-,-
CASSQERAGNYEQYF,TGCGCCAGCAGCCAAGAAAGGGCGGGAAACTACGAGCAGTACTTC,TRBJ2-7,TRBV4-3,-,once
CASSSQGRGNTIYF,TGTGCCAGCAGCTCCCAGGGCCGTGGAAACACCATATATTTT,TRBJ1-3,TRBV7-9,-,-
CASSKGGDTENEQFF,TGTGCCAGCAGCAAAGGAGGGGACACGGAAAATGAGCAGTTCTTC,TRBJ2-1,TRBV21-1,-,-